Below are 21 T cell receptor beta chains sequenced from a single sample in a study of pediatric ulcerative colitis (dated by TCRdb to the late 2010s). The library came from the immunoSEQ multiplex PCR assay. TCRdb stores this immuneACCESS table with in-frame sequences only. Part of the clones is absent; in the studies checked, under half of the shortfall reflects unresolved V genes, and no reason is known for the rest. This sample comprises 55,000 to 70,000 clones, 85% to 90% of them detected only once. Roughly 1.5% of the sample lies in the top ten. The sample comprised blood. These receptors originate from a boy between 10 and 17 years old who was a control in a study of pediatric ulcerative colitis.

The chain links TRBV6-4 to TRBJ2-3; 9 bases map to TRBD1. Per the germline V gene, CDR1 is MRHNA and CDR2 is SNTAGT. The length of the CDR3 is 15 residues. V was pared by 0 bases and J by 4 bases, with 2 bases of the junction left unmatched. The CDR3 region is CASSDSTGGADTQYF. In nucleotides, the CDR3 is TGTGCCAGCAGTGACTCTACAGGGGGCGCAGATACGCAGTATTTT.

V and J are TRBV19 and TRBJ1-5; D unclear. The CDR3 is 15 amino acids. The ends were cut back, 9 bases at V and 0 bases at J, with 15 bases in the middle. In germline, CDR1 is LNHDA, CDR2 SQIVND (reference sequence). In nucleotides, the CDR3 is TGTGCCAGCAGGAGCCAGCCTTATAGCAATCAGCCCCAGCATTTT. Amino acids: CASRSQPYSNQPQHF.

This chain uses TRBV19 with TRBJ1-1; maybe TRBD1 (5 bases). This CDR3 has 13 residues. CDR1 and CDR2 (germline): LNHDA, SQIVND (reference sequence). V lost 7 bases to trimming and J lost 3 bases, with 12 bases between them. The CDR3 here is CASKRGLDTEAFF. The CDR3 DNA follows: TGTGCCAGTAAGAGGGGTCTTGACACTGAAGCTTTCTTT.

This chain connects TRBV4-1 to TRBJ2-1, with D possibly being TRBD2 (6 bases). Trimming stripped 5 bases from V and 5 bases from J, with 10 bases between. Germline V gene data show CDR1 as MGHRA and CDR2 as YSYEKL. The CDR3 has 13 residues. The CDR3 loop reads CASSLGRNNEQFF. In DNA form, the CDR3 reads TGCGCCAGCAGCTTGGGGAGGAACAATGAGCAGTTCTTC.

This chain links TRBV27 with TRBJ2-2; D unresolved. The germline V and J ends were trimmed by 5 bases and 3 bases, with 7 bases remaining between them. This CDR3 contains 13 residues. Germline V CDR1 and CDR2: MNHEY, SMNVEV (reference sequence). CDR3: CASSAAYTGELFF. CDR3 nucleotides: TGTGCCAGCAGTGCGGCTTACACCGGGGAGCTGTTTTTT.

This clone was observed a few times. This chain's CDR3 is CASFDSPYGYTF. The CDR3 region has the DNA TGTGCCAGCTTCGATTCCCCCTATGGCTACACCTTC. The genes are TRBV5-8 and TRBJ1-2; D is ambiguous. This CDR3 comprises 12 residues. V was trimmed by 7 bases and J by 4 bases, leaving 11 bases between them. Germline loops: CDR1 SGHTS, CDR2 YDEGEE.

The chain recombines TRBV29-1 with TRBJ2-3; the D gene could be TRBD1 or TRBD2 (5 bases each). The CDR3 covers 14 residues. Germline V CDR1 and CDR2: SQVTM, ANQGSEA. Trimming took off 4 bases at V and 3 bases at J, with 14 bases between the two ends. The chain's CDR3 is CSVGGASFTDTQYF. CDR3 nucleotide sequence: TGCAGCGTTGGGGGCGCTAGCTTTACAGATACGCAGTATTTT.

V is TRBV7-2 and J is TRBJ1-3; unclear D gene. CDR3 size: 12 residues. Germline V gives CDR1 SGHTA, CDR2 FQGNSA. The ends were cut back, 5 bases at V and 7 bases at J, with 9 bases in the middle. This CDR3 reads CASSEFSNTIYF. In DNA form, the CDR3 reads TGTGCCAGCAGCGAGTTTTCGAACACCATATATTTT.

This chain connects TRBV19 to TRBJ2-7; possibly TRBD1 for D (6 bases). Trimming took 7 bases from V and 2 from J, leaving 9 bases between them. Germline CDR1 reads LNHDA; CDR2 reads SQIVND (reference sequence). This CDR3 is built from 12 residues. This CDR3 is CASNGDTYEQYF. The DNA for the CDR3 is TGTGCCAGTAATGGGGACACCTACGAGCAGTACTTC.

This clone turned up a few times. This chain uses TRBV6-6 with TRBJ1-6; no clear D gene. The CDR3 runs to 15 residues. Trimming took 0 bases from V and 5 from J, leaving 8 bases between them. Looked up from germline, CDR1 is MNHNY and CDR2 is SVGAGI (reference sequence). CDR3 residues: CASSYSPVNNSPLHF. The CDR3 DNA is TGTGCCAGCAGTTACTCACCGGTAAATAATTCACCCCTCCACTTT.

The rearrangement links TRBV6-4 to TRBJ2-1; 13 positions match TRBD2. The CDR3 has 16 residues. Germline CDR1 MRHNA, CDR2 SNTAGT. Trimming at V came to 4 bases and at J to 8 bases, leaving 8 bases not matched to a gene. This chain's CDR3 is CASSGTSGGAWDEQFF. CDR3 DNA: TGTGCCAGCAGTGGAACTAGCGGGGGGGCCTGGGATGAGCAGTTCTTC.

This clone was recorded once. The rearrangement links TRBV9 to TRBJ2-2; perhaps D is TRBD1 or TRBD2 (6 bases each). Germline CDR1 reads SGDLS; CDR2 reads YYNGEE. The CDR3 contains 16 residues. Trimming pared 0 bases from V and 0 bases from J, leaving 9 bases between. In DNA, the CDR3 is TGTGCCAGCAGCGTAGAGGGGGGCGCGAACACCGGGGAGCTGTTTTTT. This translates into CASSVEGGANTGELFF.

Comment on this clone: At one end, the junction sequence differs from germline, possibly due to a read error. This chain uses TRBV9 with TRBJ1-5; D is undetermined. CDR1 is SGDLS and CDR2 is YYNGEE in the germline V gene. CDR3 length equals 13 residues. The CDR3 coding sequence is TGTGCCAGCGGCGTAGAGGTGAATCAGCCCCAGCATTTT. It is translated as CASGVEVNQPQHF.

For the CDR3, the DNA is TGTGCCAGCAGCTTGCAGCGGGAGGGAGATACGCAGTATTTT. It is translated as CASSLQREGDTQYF. The chain joins TRBV7-2 to TRBJ2-3, with 10 bases fitting TRBD2. Per germline, CDR1 SGHTA and CDR2 FQGNSA. The CDR3 sequence is 14 residues long. V shed 3 bases, J shed 5 bases, and the junction held 2 bases outside the gene matches. The variable domain in full, with the rest retrieved from reference TRBV7-2 and TRBJ2-3, is GAGVSQSPSNKVTEKGKDVELRCDPISGHTALYWYRQSLGQGLEFLIYFQGNSAPDKSGLPSDRFSAERTGGSVSTLTIQRTQQEDSAVYLCASSLQREGDTQYFGPGTRLTVL.

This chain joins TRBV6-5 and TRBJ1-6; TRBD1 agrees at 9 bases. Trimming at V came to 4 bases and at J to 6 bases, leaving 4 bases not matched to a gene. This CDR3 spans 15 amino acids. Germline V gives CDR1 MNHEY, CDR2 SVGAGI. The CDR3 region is CASSFQTGGNSPLHF. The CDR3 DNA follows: TGTGCCAGCAGTTTTCAGACAGGGGGTAATTCACCCCTCCACTTT.

CDR3 protein: CASSQEGKRDRGDEQYF. In DNA, the CDR3 is TGCGCCAGCAGCCAAGAGGGGAAAAGGGACAGGGGCGACGAGCAGTACTTC. The V call is TRBV4-1, the J call TRBJ2-7; 10 bases agree with TRBD1. Germline CDR1 is MGHRA and CDR2 is YSYEKL. Trimming took 0 bases from V and 5 from J; bases not matched to a gene: 10. The CDR3 runs 17 residues.

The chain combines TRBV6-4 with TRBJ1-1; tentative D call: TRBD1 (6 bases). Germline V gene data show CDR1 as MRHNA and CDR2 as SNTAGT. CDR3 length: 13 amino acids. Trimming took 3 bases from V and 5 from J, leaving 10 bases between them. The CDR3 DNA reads TGTGCCAGCAGTGATGGACAGACGACTGAAGCTTTCTTT. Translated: CASSDGQTTEAFF.

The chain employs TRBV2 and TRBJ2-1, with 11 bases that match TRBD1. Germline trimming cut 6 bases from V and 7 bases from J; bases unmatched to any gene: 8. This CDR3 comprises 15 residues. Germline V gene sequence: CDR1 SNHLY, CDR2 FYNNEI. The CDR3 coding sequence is TGTGCCAGCAGCGCGGACAGGGGGCTGGGGAATGAGCAGTTCTTC. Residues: CASSADRGLGNEQFF.

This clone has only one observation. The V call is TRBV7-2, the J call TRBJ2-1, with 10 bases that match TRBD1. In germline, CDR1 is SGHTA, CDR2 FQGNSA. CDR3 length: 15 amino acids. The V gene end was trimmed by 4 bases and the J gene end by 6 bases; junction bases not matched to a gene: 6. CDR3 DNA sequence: TGTGCCAGCAGCTCTTACGGGACAGGGGCCAATGAGCAGTTCTTC. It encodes CASSSYGTGANEQFF.

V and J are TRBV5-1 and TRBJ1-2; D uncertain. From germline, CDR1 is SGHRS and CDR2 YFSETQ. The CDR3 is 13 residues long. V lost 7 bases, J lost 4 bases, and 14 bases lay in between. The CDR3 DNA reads TGCGCCAGCCCGGATCCATCAGGCTATGGCTACACCTTC. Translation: CASPDPSGYGYTF.

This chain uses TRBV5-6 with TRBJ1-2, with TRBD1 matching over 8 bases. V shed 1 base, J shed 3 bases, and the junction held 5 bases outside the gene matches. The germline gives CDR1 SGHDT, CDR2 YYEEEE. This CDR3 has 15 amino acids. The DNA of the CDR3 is TGTGCCAGCAGCTTGTGGCAGGGGGCATACTATGGCTACACCTTC. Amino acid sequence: CASSLWQGAYYGYTF.